This paragraph covers one T cell receptor (beta chain) sequence. The data originate from a study of shared clonotypes between healthy human individuals. Cells designated naive CD8 were CD45RO-negative and were positively selected for CCR7, with terminally differentiated effector memory CD45RA+ cells excluded. Libraries were prepared by immunoSEQ multiplex PCR; TCRdb keeps only in-frame clonotypes and omits some of them. The sample has fewer than 800,000 clones, roughly nine tenths seen once. The receptor's source is a man aged 30 to 39 in good health. Sequencing used naive CD8+ T cells sorted from blood.

The CDR3 DNA reads as TGTGCCAGCAGCCAAACAGGGACCAGCTCCTACGAGCAGTACTTC. Residues: CASSQTGTSSYEQYF. This sequence joins TRBV28 and TRBJ2-7; the D gene is possibly TRBD1 (6 bases). This CDR3 region has 15 residues. Germline CDR1 reads MDHEN; CDR2 reads SYDVKM. Trimming left V 6 bases short and J 0 bases short, with 15 bases between.